A single sample is the source of the 3 T cell receptor beta chains below, sequenced in a study of Graves' ophthalmopathy and Graves' hyperthyroidism. Amplification targeted the TCR beta CDR3 regions, with RNA transcripts as the source material. HTBI-primed RT-PCR formed the first round, and a multiplex PCR formed the second. MiXCR, applied by TCRdb to the multiplex PCR reads, yields one record per CDR3 protein. The sample holds around 590,000 distinct CDR3 sequences, approximately 37% seen once. Sequencing was performed on peripheral blood or thyroid tissue (not recorded which). The receptors originated from an adult man with Graves' hyperthyroidism.

The count of this clonotype is one. The rearrangement joins TRBV12-3 or TRBV12-4 to TRBJ1-1, with 7 nucleotides matching TRBD1. This CDR3 is built from 14 residues. V lost 7 bases to trimming and J lost 0 bases; unmatched junction nucleotides: 5. The CDR3, as DNA: TGTGCCAGCAAAATGACAGGGATGAACACTGAAGCTTTCTTT. This sequence encodes CASKMTGMNTEAFF.

The genes are TRBV7-2 and TRBJ1-5, with 7 nucleotides matching TRBD1. Trimming cost V 5 bases and J 6 bases; bases outside gene matches: 10. Per germline, CDR1 SGHTA and CDR2 FQGNSA. The CDR3 is 15 residues long. CDR3 DNA: TGTGCCAGCAGCCCCGGACAGGCCTCCGTTCAGCCCCAGCATTTT. Its protein is CASSPGQASVQPQHF.

The table lists this clonotype with a few counts. V gene TRBV29-1 combines with J gene TRBJ2-5, with a possible D match to TRBD1 (5 bases). The CDR3 spans 14 residues. Germline V gene sequence: CDR1 SQVTM, CDR2 ANQGSEA. V was trimmed by 3 bases and J by 4 bases, leaving 15 bases between them. CDR3 in amino acids: CSVDGLGQGETQYF. CDR3 DNA sequence: TGCAGCGTTGACGGATTGGGGCAGGGAGAGACCCAGTACTTC.